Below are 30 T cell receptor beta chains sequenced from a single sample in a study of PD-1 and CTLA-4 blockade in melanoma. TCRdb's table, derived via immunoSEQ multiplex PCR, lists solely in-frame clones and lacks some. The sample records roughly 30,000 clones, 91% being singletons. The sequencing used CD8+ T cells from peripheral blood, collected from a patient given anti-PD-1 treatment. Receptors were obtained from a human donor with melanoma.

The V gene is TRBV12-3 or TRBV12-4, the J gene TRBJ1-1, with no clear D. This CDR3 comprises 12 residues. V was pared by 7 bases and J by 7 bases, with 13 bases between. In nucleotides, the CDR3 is TGTGCCAGCACTAAATCTAGGGTTGAAGCTTTCTTT. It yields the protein CASTKSRVEAFF.

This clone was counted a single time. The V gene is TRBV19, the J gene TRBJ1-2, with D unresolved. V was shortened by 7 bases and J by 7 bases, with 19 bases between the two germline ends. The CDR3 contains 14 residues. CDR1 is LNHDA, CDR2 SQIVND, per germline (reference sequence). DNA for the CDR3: TGTGCCAGTACCCCTGGACCTCCCCAAACTGGCTACACCTTC. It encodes CASTPGPPQTGYTF.

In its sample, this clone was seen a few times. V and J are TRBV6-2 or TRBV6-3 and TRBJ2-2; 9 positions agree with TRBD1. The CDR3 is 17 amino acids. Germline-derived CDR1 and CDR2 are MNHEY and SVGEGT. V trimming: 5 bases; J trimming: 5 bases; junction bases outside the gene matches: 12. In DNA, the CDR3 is TGTGCCAGCAGTAGCCCGGGACAGGGATTTAGGACCGGGGAGCTGTTTTTT. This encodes CASSSPGQGFRTGELFF.

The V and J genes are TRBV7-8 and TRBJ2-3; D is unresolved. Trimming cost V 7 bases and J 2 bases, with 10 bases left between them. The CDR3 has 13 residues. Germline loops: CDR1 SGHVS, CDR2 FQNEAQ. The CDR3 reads CASTFTPTDTQYF. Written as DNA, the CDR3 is TGTGCCAGCACCTTTACCCCCACAGATACGCAGTATTTT.

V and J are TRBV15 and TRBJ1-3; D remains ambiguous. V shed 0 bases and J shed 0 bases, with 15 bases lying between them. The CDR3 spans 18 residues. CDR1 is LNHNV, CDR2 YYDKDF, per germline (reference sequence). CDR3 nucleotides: TGTGCCACCAGCAGAGACACCGTCTTTAGCAACTCTGGAAACACCATATATTTT. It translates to CATSRDTVFSNSGNTIYF.

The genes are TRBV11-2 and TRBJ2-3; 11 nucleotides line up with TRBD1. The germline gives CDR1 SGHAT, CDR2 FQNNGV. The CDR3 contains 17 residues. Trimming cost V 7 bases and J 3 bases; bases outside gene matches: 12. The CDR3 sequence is CASTPAPDRGRTDTQYF. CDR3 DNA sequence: TGTGCCAGCACCCCGGCCCCGGACAGGGGGCGGACAGATACGCAGTATTTT.

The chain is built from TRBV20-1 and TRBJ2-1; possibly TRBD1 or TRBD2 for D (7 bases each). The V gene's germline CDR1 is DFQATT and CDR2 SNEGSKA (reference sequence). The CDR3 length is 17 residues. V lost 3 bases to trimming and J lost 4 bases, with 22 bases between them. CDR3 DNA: TGCAGTGCTAGTTACGTGGGAGGGGGCAACGTTTACAATGAGCAGTTCTTC. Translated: CSASYVGGGNVYNEQFF.

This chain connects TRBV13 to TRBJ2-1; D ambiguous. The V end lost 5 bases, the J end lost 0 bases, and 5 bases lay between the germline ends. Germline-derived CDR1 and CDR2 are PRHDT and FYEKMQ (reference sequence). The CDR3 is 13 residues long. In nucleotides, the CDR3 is TGTGCCAGCAGCCGAAGCTCCTACAATGAGCAGTTCTTC. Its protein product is CASSRSSYNEQFF.

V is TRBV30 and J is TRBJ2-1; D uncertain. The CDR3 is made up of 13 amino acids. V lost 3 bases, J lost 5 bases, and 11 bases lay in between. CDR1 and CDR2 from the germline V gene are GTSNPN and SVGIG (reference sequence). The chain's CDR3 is CAWSADFNNEQFF. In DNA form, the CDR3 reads TGTGCCTGGAGCGCAGACTTTAACAATGAGCAGTTCTTC.

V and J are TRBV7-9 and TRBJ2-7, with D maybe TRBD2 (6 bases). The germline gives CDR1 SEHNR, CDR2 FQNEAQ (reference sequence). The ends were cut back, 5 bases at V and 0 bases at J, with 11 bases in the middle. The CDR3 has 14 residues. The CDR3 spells CASSISGSSYEQYF. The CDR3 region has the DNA TGTGCCAGCAGCATTAGCGGTAGCTCCTACGAGCAGTACTTC.

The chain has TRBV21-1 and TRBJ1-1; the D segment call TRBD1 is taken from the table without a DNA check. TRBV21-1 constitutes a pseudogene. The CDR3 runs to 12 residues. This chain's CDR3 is CASRGHNTEAFF. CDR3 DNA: TGTGCCAGCAGGGGACACAACACTGAAGCTTTCTTT.

The CDR3 loop reads CASSQGPIAEAFF. CDR3 in DNA: TGTGCCAGCAGCCAAGGTCCCATCGCTGAAGCTTTCTTT. The chain recombines TRBV4-2 with TRBJ1-1; no reliable D call. Trimming left V 1 base short and J 6 bases short, with 9 bases between. The V gene's germline CDR1 is LGHNA and CDR2 YNFKEQ. CDR3 length: 13 amino acids.

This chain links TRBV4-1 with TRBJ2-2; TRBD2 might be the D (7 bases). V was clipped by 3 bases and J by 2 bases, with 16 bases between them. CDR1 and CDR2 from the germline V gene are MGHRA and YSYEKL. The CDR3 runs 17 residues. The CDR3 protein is CASSHQDGGRNTGELFF. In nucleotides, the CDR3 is TGCGCCAGCAGCCACCAAGACGGGGGGCGAAACACCGGGGAGCTGTTTTTT.

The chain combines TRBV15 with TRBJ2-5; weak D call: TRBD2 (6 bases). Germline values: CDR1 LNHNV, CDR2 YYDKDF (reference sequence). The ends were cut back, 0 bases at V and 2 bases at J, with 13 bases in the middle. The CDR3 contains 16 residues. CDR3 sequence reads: CATSRDRQRVQETQYF. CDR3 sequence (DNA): TGTGCCACCAGCAGAGATCGACAGCGGGTTCAAGAGACCCAGTACTTC.

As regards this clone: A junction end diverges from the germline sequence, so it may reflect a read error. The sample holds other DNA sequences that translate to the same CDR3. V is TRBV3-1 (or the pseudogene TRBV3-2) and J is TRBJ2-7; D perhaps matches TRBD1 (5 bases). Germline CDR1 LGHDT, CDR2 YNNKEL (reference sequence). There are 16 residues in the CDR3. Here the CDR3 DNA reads TGTGCCAGCAGCCAGTGGTTAACAGGCCAATCCTACGAGCAATACTTC. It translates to CASSQWLTGQSYEQYF.

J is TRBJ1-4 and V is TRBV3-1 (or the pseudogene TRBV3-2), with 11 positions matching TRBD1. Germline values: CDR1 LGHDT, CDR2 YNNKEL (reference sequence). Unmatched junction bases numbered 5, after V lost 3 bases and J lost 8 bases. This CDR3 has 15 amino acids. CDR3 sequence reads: CASSHPRDRGEKLFF. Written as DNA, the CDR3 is TGTGCCAGCAGCCATCCCCGGGACAGGGGGGAAAAACTGTTTTTT.

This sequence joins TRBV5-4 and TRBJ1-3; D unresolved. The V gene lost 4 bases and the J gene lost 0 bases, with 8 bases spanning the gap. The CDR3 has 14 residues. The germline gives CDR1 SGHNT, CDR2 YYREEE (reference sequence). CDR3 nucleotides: TGTGCCAGCAGCCTTGGAAGCTCTGGAAACACCATATATTTT. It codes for CASSLGSSGNTIYF.

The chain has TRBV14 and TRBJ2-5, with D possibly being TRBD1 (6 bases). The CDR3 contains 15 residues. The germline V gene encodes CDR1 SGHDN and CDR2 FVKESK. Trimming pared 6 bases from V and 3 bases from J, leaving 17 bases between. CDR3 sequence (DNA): TGTGCCAGCAGACCGTCGGGACAAGGAGAAGAGACCCAGTACTTC. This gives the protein CASRPSGQGEETQYF.

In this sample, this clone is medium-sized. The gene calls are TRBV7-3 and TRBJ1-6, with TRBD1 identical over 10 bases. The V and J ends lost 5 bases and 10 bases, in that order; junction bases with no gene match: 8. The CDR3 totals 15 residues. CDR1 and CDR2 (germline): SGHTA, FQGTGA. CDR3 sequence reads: CASSPTGGQGSPLHF. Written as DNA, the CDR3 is TGTGCCAGCAGCCCGACAGGGGGCCAGGGATCACCCCTCCACTTT.

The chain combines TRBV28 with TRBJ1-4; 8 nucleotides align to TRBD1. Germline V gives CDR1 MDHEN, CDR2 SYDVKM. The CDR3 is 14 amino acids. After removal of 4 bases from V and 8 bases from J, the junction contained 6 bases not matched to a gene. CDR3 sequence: CASSSDRGEEKLFF. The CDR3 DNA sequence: TGTGCCAGCAGTTCCGACAGGGGTGAGGAAAAACTGTTTTTT.

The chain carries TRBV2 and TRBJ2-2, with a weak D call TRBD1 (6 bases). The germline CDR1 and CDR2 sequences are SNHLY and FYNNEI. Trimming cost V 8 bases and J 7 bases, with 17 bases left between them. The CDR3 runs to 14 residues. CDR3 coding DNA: TGTGCCAGCGACACAGGGTTGACGGACGGGGAGCTGTTTTTT. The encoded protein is CASDTGLTDGELFF.

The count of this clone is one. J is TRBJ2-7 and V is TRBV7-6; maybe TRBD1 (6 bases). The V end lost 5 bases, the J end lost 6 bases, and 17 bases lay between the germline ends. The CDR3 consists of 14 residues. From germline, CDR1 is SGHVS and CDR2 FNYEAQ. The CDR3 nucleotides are TGTGCCAGCAGCCCGGCCAGGGGTGAGAGCGAGCAGTACTTC. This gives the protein CASSPARGESEQYF.

For the CDR3, the DNA is TGCGCCAGCAGCCCGGACCCTGGCTCTGGAAACACCATATATTTT. It specifies CASSPDPGSGNTIYF. The chain carries TRBV4-1 and TRBJ1-3; D is undetermined. Germline V lookup: CDR1 MGHRA, CDR2 YSYEKL. There are 15 residues in the CDR3. V lost 4 bases and J lost 0, with 10 bases in between.

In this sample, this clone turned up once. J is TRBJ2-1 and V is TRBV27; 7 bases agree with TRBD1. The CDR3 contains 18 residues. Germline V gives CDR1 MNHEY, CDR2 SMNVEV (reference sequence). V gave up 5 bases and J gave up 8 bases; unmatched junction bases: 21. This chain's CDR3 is CASSPKFPGQRLGDEQFF. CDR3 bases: TGTGCCAGCAGTCCCAAATTCCCGGGACAGCGGTTAGGGGATGAGCAGTTCTTC.

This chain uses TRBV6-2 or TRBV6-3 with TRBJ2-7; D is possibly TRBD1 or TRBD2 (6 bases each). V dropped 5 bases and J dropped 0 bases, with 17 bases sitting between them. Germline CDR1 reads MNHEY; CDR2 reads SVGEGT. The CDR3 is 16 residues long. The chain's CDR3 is CASSNREAGYSYEQYF. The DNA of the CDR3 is TGTGCCAGCAGTAACAGGGAGGCAGGGTACTCCTACGAGCAGTACTTC.

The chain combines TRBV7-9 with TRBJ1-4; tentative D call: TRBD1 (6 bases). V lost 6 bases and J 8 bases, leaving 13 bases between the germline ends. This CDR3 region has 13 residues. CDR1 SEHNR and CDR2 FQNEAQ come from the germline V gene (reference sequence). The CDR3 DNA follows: TGTGCCAGCAGGCGGGGGGCGGTCGAAAAACTGTTTTTT. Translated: CASRRGAVEKLFF.

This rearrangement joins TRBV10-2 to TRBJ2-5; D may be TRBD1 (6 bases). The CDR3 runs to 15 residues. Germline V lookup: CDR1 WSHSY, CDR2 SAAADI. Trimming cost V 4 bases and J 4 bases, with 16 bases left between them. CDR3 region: CASSGMLAGAETQYF. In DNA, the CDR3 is TGCGCCAGCAGTGGAATGCTAGCAGGGGCAGAGACCCAGTACTTC.

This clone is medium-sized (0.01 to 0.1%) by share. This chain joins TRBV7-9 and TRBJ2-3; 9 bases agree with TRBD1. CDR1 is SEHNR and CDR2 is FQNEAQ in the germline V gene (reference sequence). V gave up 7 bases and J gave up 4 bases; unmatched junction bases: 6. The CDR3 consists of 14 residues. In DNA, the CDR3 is TGTGCCAGCATGAGGGGGACAGGGCCAGATACGCAGTATTTT. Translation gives CASMRGTGPDTQYF.

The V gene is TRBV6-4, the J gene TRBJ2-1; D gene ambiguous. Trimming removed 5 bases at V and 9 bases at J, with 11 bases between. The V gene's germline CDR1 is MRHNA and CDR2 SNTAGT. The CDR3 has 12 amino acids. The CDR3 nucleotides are TGTGCCAGCAGTCTCGCTTCCGGTGAGCAGTTCTTC. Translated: CASSLASGEQFF.

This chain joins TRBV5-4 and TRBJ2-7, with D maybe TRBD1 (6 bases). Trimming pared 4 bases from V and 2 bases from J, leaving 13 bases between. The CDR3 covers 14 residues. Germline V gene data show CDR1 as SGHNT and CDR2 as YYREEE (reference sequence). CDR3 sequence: CASSVDRSAYEQYF. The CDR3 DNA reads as TGTGCCAGCAGCGTAGACAGGTCCGCCTACGAGCAGTACTTC.